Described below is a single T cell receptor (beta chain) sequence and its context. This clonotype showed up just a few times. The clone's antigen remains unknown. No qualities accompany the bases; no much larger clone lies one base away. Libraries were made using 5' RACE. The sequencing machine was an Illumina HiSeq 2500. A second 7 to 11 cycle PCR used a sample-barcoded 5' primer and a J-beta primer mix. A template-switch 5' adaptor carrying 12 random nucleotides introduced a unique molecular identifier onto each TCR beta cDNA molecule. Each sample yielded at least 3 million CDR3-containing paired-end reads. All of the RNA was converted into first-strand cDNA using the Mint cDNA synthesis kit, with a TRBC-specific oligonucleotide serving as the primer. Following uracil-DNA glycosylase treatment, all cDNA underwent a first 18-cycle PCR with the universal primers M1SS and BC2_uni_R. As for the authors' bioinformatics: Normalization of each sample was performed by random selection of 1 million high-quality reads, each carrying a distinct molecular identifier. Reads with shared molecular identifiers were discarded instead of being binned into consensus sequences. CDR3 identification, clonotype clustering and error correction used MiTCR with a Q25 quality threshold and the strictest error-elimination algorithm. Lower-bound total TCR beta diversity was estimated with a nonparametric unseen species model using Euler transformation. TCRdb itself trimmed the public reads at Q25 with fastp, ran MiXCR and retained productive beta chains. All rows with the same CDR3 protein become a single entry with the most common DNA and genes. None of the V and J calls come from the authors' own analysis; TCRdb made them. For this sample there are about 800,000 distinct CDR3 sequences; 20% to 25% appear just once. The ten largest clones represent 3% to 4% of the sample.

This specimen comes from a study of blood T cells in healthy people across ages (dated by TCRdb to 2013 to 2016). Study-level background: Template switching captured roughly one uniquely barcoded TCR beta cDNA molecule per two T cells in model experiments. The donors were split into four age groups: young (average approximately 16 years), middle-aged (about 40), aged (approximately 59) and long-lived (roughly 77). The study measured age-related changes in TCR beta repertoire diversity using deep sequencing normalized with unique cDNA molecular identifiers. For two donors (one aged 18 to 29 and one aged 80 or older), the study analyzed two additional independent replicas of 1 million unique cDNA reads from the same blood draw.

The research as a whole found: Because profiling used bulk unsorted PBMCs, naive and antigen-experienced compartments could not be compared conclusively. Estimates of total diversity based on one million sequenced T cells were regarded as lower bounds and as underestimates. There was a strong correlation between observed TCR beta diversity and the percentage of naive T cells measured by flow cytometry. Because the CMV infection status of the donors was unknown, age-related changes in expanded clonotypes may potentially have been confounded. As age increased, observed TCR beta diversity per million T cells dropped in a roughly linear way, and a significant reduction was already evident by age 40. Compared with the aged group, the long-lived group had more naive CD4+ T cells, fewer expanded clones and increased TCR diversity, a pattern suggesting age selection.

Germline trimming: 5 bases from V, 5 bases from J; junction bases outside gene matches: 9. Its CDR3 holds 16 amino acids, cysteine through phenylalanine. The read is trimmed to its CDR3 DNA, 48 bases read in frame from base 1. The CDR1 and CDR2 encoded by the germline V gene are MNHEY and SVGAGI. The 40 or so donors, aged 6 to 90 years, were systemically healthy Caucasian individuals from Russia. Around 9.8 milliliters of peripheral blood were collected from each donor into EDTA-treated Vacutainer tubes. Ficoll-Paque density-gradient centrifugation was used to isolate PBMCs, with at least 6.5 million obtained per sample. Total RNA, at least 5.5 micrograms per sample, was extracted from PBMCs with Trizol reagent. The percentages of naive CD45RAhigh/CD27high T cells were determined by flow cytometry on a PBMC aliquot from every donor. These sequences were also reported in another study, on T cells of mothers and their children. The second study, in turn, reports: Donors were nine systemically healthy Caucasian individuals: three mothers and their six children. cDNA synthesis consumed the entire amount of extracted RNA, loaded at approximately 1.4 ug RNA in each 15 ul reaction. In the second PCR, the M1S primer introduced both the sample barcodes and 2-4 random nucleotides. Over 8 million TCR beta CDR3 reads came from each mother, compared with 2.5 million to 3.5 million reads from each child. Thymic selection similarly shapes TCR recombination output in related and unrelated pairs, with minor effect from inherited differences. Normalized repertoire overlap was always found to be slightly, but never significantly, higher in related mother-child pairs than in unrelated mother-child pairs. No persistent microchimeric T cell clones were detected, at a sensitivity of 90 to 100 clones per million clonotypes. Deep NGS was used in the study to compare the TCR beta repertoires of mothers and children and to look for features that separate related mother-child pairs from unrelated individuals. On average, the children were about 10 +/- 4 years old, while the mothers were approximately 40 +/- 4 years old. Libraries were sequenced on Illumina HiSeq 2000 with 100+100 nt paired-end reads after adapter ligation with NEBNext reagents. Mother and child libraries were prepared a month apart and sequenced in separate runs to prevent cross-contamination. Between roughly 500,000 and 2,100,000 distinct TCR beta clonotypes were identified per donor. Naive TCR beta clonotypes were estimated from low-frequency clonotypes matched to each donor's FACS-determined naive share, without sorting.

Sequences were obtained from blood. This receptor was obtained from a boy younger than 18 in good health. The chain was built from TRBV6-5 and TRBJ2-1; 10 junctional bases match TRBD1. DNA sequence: TGTGCCAGCAGTGAAACCGGGACAGGGGTTAACAATGAGCAGTTCTTC. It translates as CASSETGTGVNNEQFF.